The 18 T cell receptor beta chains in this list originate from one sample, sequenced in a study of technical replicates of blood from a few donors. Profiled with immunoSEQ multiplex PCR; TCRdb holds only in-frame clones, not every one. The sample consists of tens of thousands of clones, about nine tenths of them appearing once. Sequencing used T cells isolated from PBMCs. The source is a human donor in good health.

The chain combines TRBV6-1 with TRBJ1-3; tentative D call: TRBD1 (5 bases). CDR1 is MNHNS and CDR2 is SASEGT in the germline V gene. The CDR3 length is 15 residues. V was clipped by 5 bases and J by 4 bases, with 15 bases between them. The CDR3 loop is CASSQRQGSGNTIYF. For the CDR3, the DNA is TGTGCCAGCAGTCAGAGGCAGGGTTCAGGAAACACCATATATTTT.

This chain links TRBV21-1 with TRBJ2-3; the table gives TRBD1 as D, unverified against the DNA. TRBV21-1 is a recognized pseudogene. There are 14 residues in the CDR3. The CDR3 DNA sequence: TGTGCCAGCAGCAAAGGGGGCTTGCAAGATACGCAGTATTTT. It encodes CASSKGGLQDTQYF.

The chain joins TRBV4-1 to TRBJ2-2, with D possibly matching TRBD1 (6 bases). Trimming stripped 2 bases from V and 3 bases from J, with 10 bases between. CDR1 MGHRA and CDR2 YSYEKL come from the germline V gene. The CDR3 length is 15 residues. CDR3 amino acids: CASSQQDRYTGELFF. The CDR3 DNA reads TGCGCCAGCAGCCAACAAGACAGGTACACCGGGGAGCTGTTTTTT.

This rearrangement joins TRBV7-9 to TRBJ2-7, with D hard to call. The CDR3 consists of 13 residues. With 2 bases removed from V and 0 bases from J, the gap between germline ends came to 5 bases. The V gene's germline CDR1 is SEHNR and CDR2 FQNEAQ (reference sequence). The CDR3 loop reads CASSLSGSYEQYF. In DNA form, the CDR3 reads TGTGCCAGCAGCTTATCGGGCTCCTACGAGCAGTACTTC.

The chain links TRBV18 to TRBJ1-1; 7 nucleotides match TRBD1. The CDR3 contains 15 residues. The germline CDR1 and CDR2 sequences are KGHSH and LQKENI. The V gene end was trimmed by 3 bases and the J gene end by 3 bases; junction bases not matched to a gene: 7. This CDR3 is CASSPRTGYDTEAFF. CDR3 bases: TGTGCCAGCTCACCCCGGACAGGTTATGACACTGAAGCTTTCTTT.

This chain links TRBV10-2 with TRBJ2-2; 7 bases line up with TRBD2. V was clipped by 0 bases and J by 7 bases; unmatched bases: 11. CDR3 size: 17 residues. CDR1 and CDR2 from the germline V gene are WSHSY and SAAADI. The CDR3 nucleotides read TGCGCCAGCAGTGAGTCTGATGGCGGGAGCGGTTTCGGGGAGCTGTTTTTT. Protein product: CASSESDGGSGFGELFF.

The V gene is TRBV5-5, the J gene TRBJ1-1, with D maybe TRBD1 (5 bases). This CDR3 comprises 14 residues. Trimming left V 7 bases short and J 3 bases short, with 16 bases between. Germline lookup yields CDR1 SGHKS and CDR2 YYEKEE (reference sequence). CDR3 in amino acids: CASLDTLVDTEAFF. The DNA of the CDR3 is TGTGCCAGCTTGGACACGCTCGTGGACACTGAAGCTTTCTTT.

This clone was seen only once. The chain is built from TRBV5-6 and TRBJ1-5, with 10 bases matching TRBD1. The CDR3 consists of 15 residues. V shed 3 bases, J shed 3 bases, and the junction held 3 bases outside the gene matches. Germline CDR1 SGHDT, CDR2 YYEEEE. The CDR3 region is CASSSGQGINQPQHF. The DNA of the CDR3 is TGTGCCAGCAGCTCGGGACAGGGGATCAATCAGCCCCAGCATTTT.

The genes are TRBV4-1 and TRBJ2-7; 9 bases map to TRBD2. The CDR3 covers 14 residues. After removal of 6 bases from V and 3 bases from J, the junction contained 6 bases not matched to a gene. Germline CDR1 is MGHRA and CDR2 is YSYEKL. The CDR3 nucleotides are TGCGCCAGCAGTCTTAGACTAGCGGACTACGAGCAGTACTTC. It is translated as CASSLRLADYEQYF.

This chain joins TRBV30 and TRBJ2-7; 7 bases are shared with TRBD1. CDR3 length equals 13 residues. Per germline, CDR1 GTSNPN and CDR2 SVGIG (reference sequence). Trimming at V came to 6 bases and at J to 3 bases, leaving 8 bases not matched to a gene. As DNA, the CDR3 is TGTGCCTGCCTCCCCGGGGACAGCTACGAGCAGTACTTC. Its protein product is CACLPGDSYEQYF.

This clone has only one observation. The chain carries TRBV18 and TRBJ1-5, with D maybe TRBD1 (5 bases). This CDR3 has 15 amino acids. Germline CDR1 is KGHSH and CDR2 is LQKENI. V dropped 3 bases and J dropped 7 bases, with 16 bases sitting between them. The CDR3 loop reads CASSPDIRVAQPQHF. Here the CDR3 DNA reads TGTGCCAGCTCACCGGATATCAGGGTCGCGCAGCCCCAGCATTTT.

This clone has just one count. The CDR3 nucleotides are TGTGCCAGCAGCCTCTACGCGGGGGCTAGCACAGATACGCAGTATTTT. Protein product: CASSLYAGASTDTQYF. The chain uses TRBV7-3 and TRBJ2-3; TRBD2 is a possible D gene (7 bases). V lost 5 bases and J lost 0, with 15 bases in between. CDR3 length equals 16 residues. Germline values: CDR1 SGHTA, CDR2 FQGTGA.

As DNA, the CDR3 is TGTGCCAGCAGTTTATCGATAGCGGGAGAGACCCAGTACTTC. It codes for CASSLSIAGETQYF. The rearrangement uses TRBV27 and TRBJ2-5, with 7 bases lining up with TRBD2. V dropped 0 bases and J dropped 4; count of bases not matched to a gene: 2. The germline V gene encodes CDR1 MNHEY and CDR2 SMNVEV (reference sequence). This CDR3 contains 14 residues.

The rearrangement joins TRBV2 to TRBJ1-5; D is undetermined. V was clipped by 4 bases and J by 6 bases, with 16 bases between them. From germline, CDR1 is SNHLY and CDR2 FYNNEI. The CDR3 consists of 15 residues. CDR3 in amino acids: CASSVYGSGGQPQHF. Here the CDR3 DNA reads TGTGCCAGCAGTGTATATGGTTCCGGAGGTCAGCCCCAGCATTTT.

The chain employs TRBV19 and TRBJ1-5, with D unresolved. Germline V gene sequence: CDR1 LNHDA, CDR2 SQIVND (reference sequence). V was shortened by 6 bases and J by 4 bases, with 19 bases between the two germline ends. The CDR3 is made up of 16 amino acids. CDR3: CASSSPHSGKNQPQHF. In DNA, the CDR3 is TGTGCCAGTAGCAGCCCCCACAGTGGCAAGAATCAGCCCCAGCATTTT.

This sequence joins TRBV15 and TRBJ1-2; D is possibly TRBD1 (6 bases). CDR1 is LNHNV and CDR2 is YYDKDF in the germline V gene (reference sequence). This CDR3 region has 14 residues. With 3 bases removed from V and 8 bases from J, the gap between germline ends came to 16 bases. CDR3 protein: CATSSAQGLGGYTF. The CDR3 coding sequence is TGTGCCACCAGCAGTGCTCAGGGGTTGGGAGGCTACACCTTC.

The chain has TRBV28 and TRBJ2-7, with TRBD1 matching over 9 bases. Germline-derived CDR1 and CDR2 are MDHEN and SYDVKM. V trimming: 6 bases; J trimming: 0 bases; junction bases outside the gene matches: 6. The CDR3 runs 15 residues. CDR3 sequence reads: CASREGQGNSYEQYF. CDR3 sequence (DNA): TGTGCCAGCAGAGAAGGACAGGGGAACTCCTACGAGCAGTACTTC.

Here the CDR3 DNA reads TGTGCCAGCAGTGCCATTGACAGACTCCTGTACTTC. This gives the protein CASSAIDRLLYF. The chain employs TRBV27 and TRBJ2-5, with a tentative D call TRBD1 (5 bases). The CDR3 is made up of 12 amino acids. V dropped 5 bases and J dropped 13 bases, with 17 bases sitting between them. Germline V CDR1 and CDR2: MNHEY, SMNVEV (reference sequence).